These 21 T cell receptor beta chains share one sample of origin, sequenced in a study of metastatic and nonmetastatic thyroid tumors. TCRdb reassembled clones from the PCR reads with MiXCR. The table lists 19,000 or so clones, approximately 30% of them singletons. Among the patients, none had received any treatment before thyroid surgery. Sequencing used tumor tissue. The source is a male donor with papillary thyroid cancer or a benign thyroid nodule (not recorded which). Some clones in this sample may be carry-over from other donors' samples.

CDR3 nucleotides: TGTGCCAGCAGCTTTTCAGCTAGGACAGGGGTCGAAGAGCAGTACTTC. Its translation is CASSFSARTGVEEQYF. The chain employs TRBV5-5 and TRBJ2-7; 9 bases fit TRBD1. Germline V CDR1 and CDR2: SGHKS, YYEKEE (reference sequence). V shed 2 bases and J 7 bases; nucleotides not matched to a gene: 13. There are 16 residues in the CDR3. The full variable domain, rest sourced from reference TRBV5-5 and TRBJ2-7, is DAGVTQSPTHLIKTRGQQVTLRCSPISGHKSVSWYQQVLGQGPQFIFQYYEKEERGRGNFPDRFSARQFPNYSSELNVNALLLGDSALYLCASSFSARTGVEEQYFGPGTRLTVT.

This clone was picked up a small number of times. Its ends do not fully match the called genes, so a read error is possible. The J gene is TRBJ1-2, the V gene TRBV2, with D unresolved. Germline CDR1 SNHLY, CDR2 FYNNEI. The CDR3 contains 10 residues. The CDR3 DNA is TGTTCCAGCGTTTCTTCTTGCTACACCTTC. This translates into CSSVSSCYTF.

The gene calls are TRBV5-1 and TRBJ2-1; weak D call: TRBD2 (6 bases). V lost 0 bases, J lost 7 bases, and 14 bases lay in between. CDR3 length equals 15 residues. Germline CDR1 and CDR2: SGHRS and YFSETQ. The CDR3 here is CASSLEGRRVNEQFF. Written as DNA, the CDR3 is TGCGCCAGCAGCTTGGAGGGACGGAGGGTTAATGAGCAGTTCTTC.

The rearrangement links TRBV7-8 to TRBJ2-7, with D tentatively TRBD1 or TRBD2 (6 bases each). Trimming removed 1 base from V and 4 bases from J, with 11 bases in between. CDR1 is SGHVS and CDR2 is FQNEAQ in the germline V gene. This CDR3 is built from 14 residues. The CDR3 DNA reads as TGTGCCAGCAGCTTAGACCGAGGGGGGTACGAGCAGTACTTC. Translated: CASSLDRGGYEQYF.

This clone was seen a handful of times. The V gene is TRBV5-1, the J gene TRBJ1-4, with TRBD1 identical over 10 bases. With 4 bases clipped from V and 5 bases from J, the junction kept 5 bases outside the gene matches. The CDR3 loop spans 15 amino acids. CDR1 and CDR2 from the germline V gene are SGHRS and YFSETQ. CDR3 coding DNA: TGCGCCAGCAGCCGGGAGGGACAGGGGAATGAAAAACTGTTTTTT. It yields the protein CASSREGQGNEKLFF.

The J gene is TRBJ2-1, the V gene TRBV7-3; D is unclear. CDR3 size: 15 residues. Trimming took 0 bases from V and 5 from J, leaving 11 bases between them. In germline, CDR1 is SGHTA, CDR2 FQGTGA. CDR3 region: CASSLTDGSNNEQFF. The CDR3 DNA reads as TGTGCCAGCAGCTTAACGGATGGTAGTAACAATGAGCAGTTCTTC.

This chain connects TRBV3-1 to TRBJ1-2; unclear D gene. Trimming pared 3 bases from V and 3 bases from J, leaving 8 bases between. Germline V gene lookup returns CDR1 LGHDT and CDR2 YNNKEL (reference sequence). The CDR3 totals 13 residues. The CDR3 bases are TGTGCCAGCAGCCAGGGAAGAGACTATGGCTACACCTTC. This codes for CASSQGRDYGYTF.

This chain joins TRBV5-1 and TRBJ2-2, with 8 positions matching TRBD2. V was pared by 6 bases and J by 7 bases, with 8 bases of the junction left unmatched. CDR3 length: 14 amino acids. The V gene's germline CDR1 is SGHRS and CDR2 YFSETQ. The chain's CDR3 is CASMMTGGFGELFF. The CDR3 nucleotides read TGCGCCAGCATGATGACGGGAGGGTTCGGGGAGCTGTTTTTT.

The chain has TRBV30 and TRBJ2-7, with TRBD2 matching over 8 bases. Unmatched junction bases numbered 7, after V lost 2 bases and J lost 7 bases. The CDR3 covers 13 residues. The germline V gene encodes CDR1 GTSNPN and CDR2 SVGIG (reference sequence). The CDR3 is CAWSSSGTGEQYF. The CDR3 bases are TGTGCCTGGAGTAGTAGCGGGACGGGGGAGCAGTACTTC.

This clone is medium-sized (0.01 to 0.1%) within its sample. The chain carries TRBV2 and TRBJ1-2; 8 nucleotides match TRBD1. Germline lookup yields CDR1 SNHLY and CDR2 FYNNEI. This CDR3 contains 14 residues. V was clipped by 6 bases and J by 4 bases; unmatched bases: 7. The CDR3 coding sequence is TGTGCCAGCAGACCGGGACAGGCGGGCTATGGCTACACCTTC. Amino acid sequence: CASRPGQAGYGYTF.

The V gene is TRBV5-1, the J gene TRBJ1-1; 7 bases map to TRBD1. Trimming took 5 bases from V and 4 from J; bases not matched to a gene: 8. Per the germline V gene, CDR1 is SGHRS and CDR2 is YFSETQ. The CDR3 spans 14 residues. The CDR3 coding sequence is TGCGCCAGCAGAATACAGGGGTTGGGCACTGAAGCTTTCTTT. Protein product: CASRIQGLGTEAFF.

This clone has a handful of counts. The chain uses TRBV27 and TRBJ2-1; the D gene is possibly TRBD1 (5 bases). This CDR3 spans 15 amino acids. V was shortened by 3 bases and J by 4 bases, with 13 bases between the two germline ends. Germline CDR1 and CDR2: MNHEY and SMNVEV (reference sequence). CDR3 amino acids: CASSFHGRGYNEQFF. DNA for the CDR3: TGTGCCAGCAGTTTTCATGGTAGGGGTTACAATGAGCAGTTCTTC.

The V and J genes are TRBV6-1 and TRBJ1-1; a weak D match, TRBD1 (6 bases). CDR3 size: 16 residues. Trimming took off 6 bases at V and 1 base at J, with 18 bases between the two ends. From germline, CDR1 is MNHNS and CDR2 SASEGT. The CDR3 reads CASSAHQGRGNTEAFF. The CDR3 region has the DNA TGTGCCAGCAGCGCACATCAGGGGCGGGGGAACACTGAAGCTTTCTTT.

This clone came up many times. The chain couples TRBV12-3 or TRBV12-4 to TRBJ1-6, with D possibly being TRBD1 (6 bases). V dropped 2 bases and J dropped 7 bases, with 9 bases sitting between them. The CDR3 sequence is 14 residues long. The CDR3 reads CASSLSGVNSPLHF. CDR3 in DNA: TGTGCCAGCAGTTTATCAGGGGTAAATTCACCCCTCCACTTT.

This clone was seen at least ten times. The V call is TRBV7-3, the J call TRBJ2-5; 11 bases line up with TRBD2. CDR1 SGHTA and CDR2 FQGTGA come from the germline V gene. The CDR3 covers 16 residues. V shed 1 base, J shed 7 bases, and the junction held 8 bases outside the gene matches. The CDR3 DNA sequence: TGTGCCAGCAGCTTAATGAGCCGAGGGACTAGCGGGACCCAGTACTTC. Amino acids: CASSLMSRGTSGTQYF.

The chain combines TRBV6-1 with TRBJ2-1, with D possibly called TRBD1 or TRBD2 (6 bases each). CDR3 length: 16 residues. Germline V CDR1 and CDR2: MNHNS, SASEGT. Trimming removed 0 bases from V and 9 bases from J, with 18 bases in between. CDR3 residues: CASSEALLEQGGEQFF. CDR3 DNA: TGTGCCAGCAGTGAAGCGCTTCTCGAACAGGGAGGTGAGCAGTTCTTC.

This clone has more than one count but fewer than ten. The rearrangement joins TRBV2 to TRBJ1-2; 7 positions agree with TRBD1. Losses at the gene ends were 6 bases for V and 5 bases for J; bases not matched to a gene: 9. The CDR3 is 14 residues long. In germline, CDR1 is SNHLY, CDR2 FYNNEI. CDR3 bases: TGTGCCAGCAGAGTAACCGGGACAGAGTATGGCTACACCTTC. Translation gives CASRVTGTEYGYTF.

In this sample, this clone turned up a few times. This sample includes further DNA sequences coding for the same CDR3. This sequence joins TRBV28 and TRBJ2-3; a possible D gene is TRBD1 (6 bases). The CDR3 covers 16 residues. Trimming stripped 8 bases from V and 2 bases from J, with 20 bases between. The germline V gene encodes CDR1 MDHEN and CDR2 SYDVKM. CDR3 region: CASSRWGQENTDTQYF. The CDR3 DNA sequence: TGTGCCAGCTCCCGATGGGGGCAGGAGAACACAGATACGCAGTATTTT.

The chain joins TRBV14 to TRBJ1-2; 12 bases align to TRBD1. This CDR3 contains 17 residues. V lost 0 bases, J lost 4 bases, and 6 bases stayed unmatched. Germline V gene lookup returns CDR1 SGHDN and CDR2 FVKESK. The CDR3 here is CASSQEEGTGGFYGYTF. The CDR3 DNA reads as TGTGCCAGCAGCCAAGAGGAGGGGACAGGGGGCTTCTATGGCTACACCTTC.

This clone was detected ten times or more. The rearrangement links TRBV3-1 to TRBJ1-4; TRBD1 matches 8 bases. The CDR3 spans 16 residues. J lost 7 bases, V lost 3 bases, and 10 bases had no gene match. Germline V lookup: CDR1 LGHDT, CDR2 YNNKEL (reference sequence). Here the CDR3 DNA reads TGTGCCAGCAGCCACTCCGGACAGGGAGGAATTGAAAAACTGTTTTTT. This sequence encodes CASSHSGQGGIEKLFF.

V usage is TRBV3-1 and J usage is TRBJ2-7, with 9 positions matching TRBD1. Germline V gene lookup returns CDR1 LGHDT and CDR2 YNNKEL (reference sequence). The CDR3 totals 13 residues. V lost 4 bases, J lost 2 bases, and 0 bases stayed unmatched. In nucleotides, the CDR3 is TGTGCCAGCAGCCGACAGGGGGCCTACGAGCAGTACTTC. Translation: CASSRQGAYEQYF.